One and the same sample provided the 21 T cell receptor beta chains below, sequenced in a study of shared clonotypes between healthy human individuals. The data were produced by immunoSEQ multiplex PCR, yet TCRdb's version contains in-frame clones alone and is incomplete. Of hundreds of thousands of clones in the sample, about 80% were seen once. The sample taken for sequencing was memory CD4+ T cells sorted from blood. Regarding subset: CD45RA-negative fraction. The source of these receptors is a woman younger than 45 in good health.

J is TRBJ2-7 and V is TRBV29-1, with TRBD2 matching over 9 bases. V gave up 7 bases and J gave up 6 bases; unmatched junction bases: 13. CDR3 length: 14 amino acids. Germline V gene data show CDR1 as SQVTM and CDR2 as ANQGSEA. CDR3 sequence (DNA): TGCAGCGGGAGGAAGAGCGGGAGGCTGTCCGAGCAGTACTTC. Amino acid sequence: CSGRKSGRLSEQYF.

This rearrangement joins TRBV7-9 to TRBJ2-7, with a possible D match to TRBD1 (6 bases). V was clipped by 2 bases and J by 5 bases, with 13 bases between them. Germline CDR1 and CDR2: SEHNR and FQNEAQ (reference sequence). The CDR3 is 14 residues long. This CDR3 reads CASSLRGSRDEQYF. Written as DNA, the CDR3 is TGTGCCAGCAGCTTAAGGGGGAGCAGGGACGAGCAGTACTTC. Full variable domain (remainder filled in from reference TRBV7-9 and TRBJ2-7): DTGVSQNPRHKITKRGQNVTFRCDPISEHNRLYWYRQTLGQGPEFLTYFQNEAQLEKSRLLSDRFSAERPKGSFSTLEIQRTEQGDSAMYLCASSLRGSRDEQYFGPGTRLTVT.

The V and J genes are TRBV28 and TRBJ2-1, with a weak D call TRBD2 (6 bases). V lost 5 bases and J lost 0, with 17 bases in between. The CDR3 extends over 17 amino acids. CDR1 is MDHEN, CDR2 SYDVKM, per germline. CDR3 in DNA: TGTGCCAGCAGTCTATTAGCGGACGATAGCTCCTACAATGAGCAGTTCTTC. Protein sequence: CASSLLADDSSYNEQFF.

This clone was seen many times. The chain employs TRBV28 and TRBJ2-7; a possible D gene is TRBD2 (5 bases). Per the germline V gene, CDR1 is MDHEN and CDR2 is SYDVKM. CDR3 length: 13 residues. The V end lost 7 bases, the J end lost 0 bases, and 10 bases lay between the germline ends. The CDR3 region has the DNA TGTGCCAGCAAACGTGACTACTCCTACGAGCAGTACTTC. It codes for CASKRDYSYEQYF.

The chain's CDR3 is CASSHPSLAGELFF. The CDR3 bases are TGTGCCAGCAGCCACCCTAGTTTAGCCGGGGAGCTGTTTTTT. The V call is TRBV7-8, the J call TRBJ2-2; D remains ambiguous. The CDR3 covers 14 residues. The V end was cut by 5 bases, the J end by 6 bases, with 13 bases between. The germline V gene encodes CDR1 SGHVS and CDR2 FQNEAQ.

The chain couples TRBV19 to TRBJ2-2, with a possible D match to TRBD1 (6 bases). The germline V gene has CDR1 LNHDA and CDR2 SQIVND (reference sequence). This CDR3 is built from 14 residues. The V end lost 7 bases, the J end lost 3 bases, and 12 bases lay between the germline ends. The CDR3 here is CASIGQRHTGELFF. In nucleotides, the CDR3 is TGTGCCAGTATCGGACAGCGGCACACCGGGGAGCTGTTTTTT.

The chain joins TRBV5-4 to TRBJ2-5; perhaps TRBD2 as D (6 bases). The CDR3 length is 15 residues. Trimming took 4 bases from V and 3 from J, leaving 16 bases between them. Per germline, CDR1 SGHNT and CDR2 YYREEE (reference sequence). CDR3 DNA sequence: TGTGCCAGCAGCCTGGAGGGTCCTCTTAAAGAGACCCAGTACTTC. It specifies CASSLEGPLKETQYF.

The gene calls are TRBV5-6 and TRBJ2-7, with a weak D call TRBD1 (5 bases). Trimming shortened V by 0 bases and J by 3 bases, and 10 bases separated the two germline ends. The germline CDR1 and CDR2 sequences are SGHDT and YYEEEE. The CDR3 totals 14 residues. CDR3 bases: TGTGCCAGCAGCTTGGTACAGGCGAACTACGAGCAGTACTTC. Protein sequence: CASSLVQANYEQYF.

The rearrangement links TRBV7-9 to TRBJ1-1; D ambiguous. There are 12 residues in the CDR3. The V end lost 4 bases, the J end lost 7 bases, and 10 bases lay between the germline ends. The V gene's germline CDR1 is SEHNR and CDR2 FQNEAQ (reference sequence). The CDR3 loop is CASSSLTSEAFF. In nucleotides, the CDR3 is TGTGCCAGCAGCTCATTGACAAGTGAAGCTTTCTTT.

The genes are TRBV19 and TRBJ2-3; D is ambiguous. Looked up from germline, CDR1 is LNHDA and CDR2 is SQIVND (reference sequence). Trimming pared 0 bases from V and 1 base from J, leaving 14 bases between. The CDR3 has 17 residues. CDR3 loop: CASSIEFSAQGTDTQYF. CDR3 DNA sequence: TGTGCCAGTAGTATAGAGTTCTCGGCTCAGGGCACAGATACGCAGTATTTT.

The CDR3 is CASSPSGRPNNEQFF. The CDR3 DNA is TGTGCCAGTAGCCCTAGCGGGAGGCCTAACAATGAGCAGTTCTTC. The rearrangement uses TRBV19 and TRBJ2-1; 11 bases align to TRBD2. CDR1 is LNHDA, CDR2 SQIVND, per germline (reference sequence). Unmatched junction bases numbered 6, after V lost 6 bases and J lost 5 bases. There are 15 residues in the CDR3.

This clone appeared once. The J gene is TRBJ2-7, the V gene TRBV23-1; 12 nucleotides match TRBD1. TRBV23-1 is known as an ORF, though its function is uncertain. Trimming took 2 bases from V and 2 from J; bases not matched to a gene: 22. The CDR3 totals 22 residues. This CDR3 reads CASSQQTRDRGPWGTWAYEQYF. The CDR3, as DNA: TGCGCCAGCAGTCAACAAACCCGGGACAGGGGGCCCTGGGGGACGTGGGCCTACGAGCAGTACTTC.

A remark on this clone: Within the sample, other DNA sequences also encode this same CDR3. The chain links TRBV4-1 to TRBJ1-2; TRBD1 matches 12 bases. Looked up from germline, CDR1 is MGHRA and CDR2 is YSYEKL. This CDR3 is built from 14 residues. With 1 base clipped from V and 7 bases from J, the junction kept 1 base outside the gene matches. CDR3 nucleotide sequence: TGCGCCAGCAGCCAAGCGGGACAGGGGGCTGGCTACACCTTC. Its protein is CASSQAGQGAGYTF.

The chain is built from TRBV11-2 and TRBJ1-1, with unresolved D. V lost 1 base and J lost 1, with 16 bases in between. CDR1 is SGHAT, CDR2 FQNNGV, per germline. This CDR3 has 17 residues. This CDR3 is CASSLANLFIRNTEAFF. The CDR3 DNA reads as TGTGCCAGCAGCTTAGCAAATTTGTTTATCAGGAACACTGAAGCTTTCTTT.

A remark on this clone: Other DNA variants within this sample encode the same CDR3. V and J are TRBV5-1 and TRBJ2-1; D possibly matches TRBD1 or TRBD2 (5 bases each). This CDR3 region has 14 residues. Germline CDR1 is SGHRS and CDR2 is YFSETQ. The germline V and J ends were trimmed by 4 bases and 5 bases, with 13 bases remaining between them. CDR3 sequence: CASSPGTDHNEQFF. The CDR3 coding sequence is TGCGCCAGCAGCCCCGGGACGGACCACAATGAGCAGTTCTTC.

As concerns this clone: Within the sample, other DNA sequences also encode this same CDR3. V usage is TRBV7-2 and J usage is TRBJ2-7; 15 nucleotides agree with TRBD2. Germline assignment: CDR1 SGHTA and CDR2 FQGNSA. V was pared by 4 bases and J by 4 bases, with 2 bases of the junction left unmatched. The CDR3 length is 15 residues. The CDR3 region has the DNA TGTGCCAGCAGCTGGGGACTAGCGGGAGGATACGAGCAGTACTTC. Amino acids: CASSWGLAGGYEQYF.

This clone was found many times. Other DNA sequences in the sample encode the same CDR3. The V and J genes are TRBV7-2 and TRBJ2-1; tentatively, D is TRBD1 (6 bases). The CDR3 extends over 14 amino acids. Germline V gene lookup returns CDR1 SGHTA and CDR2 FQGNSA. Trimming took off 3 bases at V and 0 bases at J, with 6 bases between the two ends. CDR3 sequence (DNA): TGTGCCAGCAGCTTGGACAGCTCCTACAATGAGCAGTTCTTC. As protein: CASSLDSSYNEQFF.

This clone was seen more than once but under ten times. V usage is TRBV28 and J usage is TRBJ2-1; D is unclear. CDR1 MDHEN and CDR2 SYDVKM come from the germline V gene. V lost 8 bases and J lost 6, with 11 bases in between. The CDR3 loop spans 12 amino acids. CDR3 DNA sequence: TGTGCCAGCCTTAGTGGGCCCAATGAGCAGTTCTTC. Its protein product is CASLSGPNEQFF.

In DNA form, the CDR3 reads TGCGCCAGCAGCTTGGCCCCGAGCAGGGCGGGAGGAGAGACCCAGTACTTC. This codes for CASSLAPSRAGGETQYF. The chain carries TRBV5-1 and TRBJ2-5; 8 nucleotides line up with TRBD2. V dropped 0 bases and J dropped 4; count of bases not matched to a gene: 11. Germline V CDR1 and CDR2: SGHRS, YFSETQ. The CDR3 extends over 17 amino acids.

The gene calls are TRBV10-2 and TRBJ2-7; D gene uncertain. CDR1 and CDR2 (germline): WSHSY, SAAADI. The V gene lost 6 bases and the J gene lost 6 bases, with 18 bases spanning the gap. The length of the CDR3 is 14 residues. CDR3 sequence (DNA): TGCGCCAGCAGCGAAGGGATCCCGGACGGCGAGCAGTACTTC. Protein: CASSEGIPDGEQYF.

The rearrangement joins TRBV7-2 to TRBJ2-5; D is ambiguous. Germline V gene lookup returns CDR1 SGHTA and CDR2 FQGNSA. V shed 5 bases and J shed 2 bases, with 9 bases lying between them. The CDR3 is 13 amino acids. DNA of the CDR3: TGTGCCAGCAGCGTAGGGCCACAAGAGACCCAGTACTTC. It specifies CASSVGPQETQYF.